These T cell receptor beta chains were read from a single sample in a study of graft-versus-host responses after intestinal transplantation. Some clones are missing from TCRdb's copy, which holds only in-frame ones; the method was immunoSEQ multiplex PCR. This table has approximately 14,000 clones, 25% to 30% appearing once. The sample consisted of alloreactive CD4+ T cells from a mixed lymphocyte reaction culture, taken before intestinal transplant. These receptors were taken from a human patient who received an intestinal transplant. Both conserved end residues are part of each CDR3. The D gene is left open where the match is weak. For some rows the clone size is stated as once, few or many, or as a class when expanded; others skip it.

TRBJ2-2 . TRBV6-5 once CASSYRAVRDTGELFF TGTGCCAGCAGTTACCGAGCTGTCAGAGACACCGGGGAGCTGTTTTTT
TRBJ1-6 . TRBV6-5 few CASTRGRGSPLHF TGTGCCAGCACTCGGGGGCGCGGATCACCCCTCCACTTT
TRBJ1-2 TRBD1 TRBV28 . CASSPLGTDNYGYTF TGTGCCAGCAGCCCCCTCGGGACAGATAACTATGGCTACACCTTC
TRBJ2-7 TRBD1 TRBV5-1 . CASSLAPGQIYEQYF TGTGCCAGCAGCTTGGCCCCGGGACAGATCTACGAGCAGTACTTC
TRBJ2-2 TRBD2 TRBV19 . CASSRSSGRGGTGELFF TGTGCCAGTAGTAGATCTAGCGGGAGGGGCGGCACCGGGGAGCTGTTTTTT
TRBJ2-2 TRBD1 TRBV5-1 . CASSRQGAINGELFF TGCGCCAGCAGCCGACAGGGGGCGATCAACGGGGAGCTGTTTTTT
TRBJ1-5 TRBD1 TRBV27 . CASRGTGLLQPQHF TGTGCCAGCAGAGGGACAGGGCTGTTGCAGCCCCAGCATTTT
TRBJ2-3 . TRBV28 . CASSSGRKDTQYF TGTGCCAGCAGCTCCGGACGCAAAGATACGCAGTATTTT
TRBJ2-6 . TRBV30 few CAGRVGGRGANVLTF TGTGCCGGGAGGGTTGGGGGGCGAGGGGCCAACGTCCTGACTTTC
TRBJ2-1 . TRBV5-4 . CASSWQGSSYNEQFF TGTGCCAGCAGCTGGCAGGGTAGCTCCTACAATGAGCAGTTCTTC
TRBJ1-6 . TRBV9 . CASSVGETLNSPLHF TGTGCCAGCAGCGTAGGGGAGACACTTAATTCACCCCTCCACTTT
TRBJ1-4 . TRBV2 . CADQEGATNEKLFF TGTGCCGACCAGGAAGGAGCAACTAATGAAAAACTGTTTTTT
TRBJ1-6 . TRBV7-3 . CASSLSGGNSPLHF TGTGCCAGCAGCTTAAGCGGGGGTAATTCACCCCTCCACTTT
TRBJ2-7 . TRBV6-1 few CASSQYTGEAYEQYF TGTGCCAGCAGTCAATACACAGGGGAGGCCTACGAGCAGTACTTC
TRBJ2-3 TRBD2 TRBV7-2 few CASSPPSGTGTDTQYF TGTGCCAGCAGCCCCCCTAGCGGGACGGGCACAGATACGCAGTATTTT
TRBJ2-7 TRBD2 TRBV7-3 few CASSLERAPGLGGSEQYF TGTGCCAGCAGCTTAGAGCGGGCCCCGGGACTAGGTGGTTCTGAGCAGTACTTC
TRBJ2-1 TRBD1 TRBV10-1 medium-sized CASIRTGHNEQFF TGCGCCAGCATTCGGACAGGGCACAATGAGCAGTTCTTC
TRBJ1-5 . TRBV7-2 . CASSTLSNQPQHF TGTGCCAGCAGCACGCTTAGCAATCAGCCCCAGCATTTT
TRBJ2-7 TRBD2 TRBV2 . CASSSDRLAREQYF TGTGCCAGCAGTTCCGACCGACTAGCGCGGGAGCAGTACTTC
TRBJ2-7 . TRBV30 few CAWSVYRRGEQYF TGTGCCTGGAGTGTATACCGGAGGGGCGAGCAGTACTTC
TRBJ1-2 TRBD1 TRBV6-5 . CASSYFRDRGNYGYTF TGTGCCAGCAGTTACTTCCGGGACAGGGGTAACTATGGCTACACCTTC
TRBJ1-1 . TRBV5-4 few CASSQDRIRSRAFF TGTGCCAGCAGCCAAGATCGTATAAGGAGTAGAGCTTTCTTT
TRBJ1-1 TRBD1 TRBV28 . CASSLRRQGAAEAFF TGTGCCAGCAGTTTAAGGCGGCAGGGGGCTGCTGAAGCTTTCTTT
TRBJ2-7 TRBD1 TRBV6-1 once CASSRYRDSSYEQYF TGTGCCAGCAGTAGGTACAGGGACAGCTCCTACGAGCAGTACTTC
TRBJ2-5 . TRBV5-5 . CASSSRQGIQETQYF TGTGCCAGCAGCTCCCGGCAGGGGATCCAAGAGACCCAGTACTTC
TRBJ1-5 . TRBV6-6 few CASTASGPNQPQHF TGTGCCAGCACCGCCTCAGGCCCCAATCAGCCCCAGCATTTT
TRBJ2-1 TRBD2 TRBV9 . CASSRAHVGLANYNEQFF TGTGCCAGCAGCCGCGCCCATGTGGGACTAGCGAACTACAATGAGCAGTTCTTC
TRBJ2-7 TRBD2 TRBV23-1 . CASSRSGTRSYEQYF TGCGCCAGCAGTCGGAGCGGGACGCGCTCCTACGAGCAGTACTTC
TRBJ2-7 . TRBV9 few CASSVATGSTYEQYF TGTGCCAGCAGCGTAGCGACAGGTTCAACCTACGAGCAGTACTTC
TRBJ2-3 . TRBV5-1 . CASSLARTANTDTQYF TGCGCCAGCAGCTTGGCCAGGACCGCAAACACAGATACGCAGTATTTT
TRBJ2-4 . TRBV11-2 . CASSPRGGPGAKNIQYF TGTGCCAGCAGCCCACGGGGTGGGCCCGGGGCCAAAAACATTCAGTACTTC
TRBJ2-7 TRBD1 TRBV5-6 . CASSLAGTGAHEQYF TGTGCCAGCAGCCTCGCCGGGACAGGGGCGCACGAGCAGTACTTC
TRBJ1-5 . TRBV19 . CASSIGSQPQHF TGTGCCAGTAGTATAGGGTCCCAGCCCCAGCATTTT
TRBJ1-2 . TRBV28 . CASRALANYGYTF TGTGCCAGCAGGGCATTAGCTAACTATGGCTACACCTTC
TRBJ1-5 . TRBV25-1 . CASSESVPGTPGNQPQHF TGTGCCAGCAGTGAATCCGTTCCCGGGACTCCCGGCAATCAGCCCCAGCATTTT
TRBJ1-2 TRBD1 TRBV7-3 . CASSLQRGRDYGYTF TGTGCCAGCAGCTTACAGAGGGGGCGAGACTATGGCTACACCTTC
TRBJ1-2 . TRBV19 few CASNDSPYGYTF TGTGCCAGTAACGACAGCCCGTATGGCTACACCTTC
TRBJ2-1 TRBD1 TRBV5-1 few CASSLWRQGEGFF TGCGCCAGCAGCCTCTGGCGGCAGGGGGAAGGGTTCTTC
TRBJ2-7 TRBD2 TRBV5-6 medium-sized CASSLVGATSGRNEQYF TGTGCCAGCAGCTTGGTTGGCGCCACTAGCGGGAGAAACGAGCAGTACTTC
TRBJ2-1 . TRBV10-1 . CASSGRRNEQFF TGCGCCAGCAGTGGAAGGAGGAATGAGCAGTTCTTC